This TCR beta chain is drawn from a study of spatial heterogeneity in lung cancer. Study-level results: Tracking of tumor mutation counts was seen in expanded intratumoral alpha and beta TCR counts. The authors estimated that approximately 7% of tumor T cells were covered for alpha chains and about 12% for beta chains.

Noted time point: sample taken at primary tumor resection. Patients with untreated early-stage non-small cell lung cancer, numbering approximately 70, were the donors. The sequenced material consisted of unsorted whole RNA from tumor, nontumor lung or frozen PBMC. Carried by each TCR cDNA molecule was a unique molecular identifier. One entry per CDR3 protein results from TCRdb running MiXCR on the 5' RACE reads. The sample has about 27,000 distinct CDR3 sequences; more than 5.5% are singletons. Germline lookup yields CDR1 MNHEY and CDR2 SVGEGT. The V end was cut by 2 bases, the J end by 3 bases, with 11 bases between. This CDR3 has 15 amino acids. This clonotype occurred many times. As yet, its antigen is unknown.

This sequence joins TRBV6-2 or TRBV6-3 and TRBJ1-5; D is perhaps TRBD1 (5 bases). The sample here was lung tumor tissue, taken at surgery. This receptor was obtained from a male donor with early-stage non-small cell lung cancer. The DNA of the CDR3 is TGTGCCAGCAGTTACCGCCAGGGCCACAATCAGCCCCAGCATTTT. Translating gives CASSYRQGHNQPQHF.